The 22 T cell receptor beta chains presented below share a single source sample, sequenced in a study of blood T cell repertoires in COVID-19. Sequencing used immunoSEQ multiplex PCR; TCRdb keeps in-frame clones, though not all of them. The sample consists of about 480,000 clones, roughly 91% of them appearing once. Sequencing used peripheral blood. The receptors here all came from a young woman with acute or convalescent COVID-19.

The chain carries TRBV2 and TRBJ1-2, with 10 bases matching TRBD1. Trimming removed 6 bases from V and 4 bases from J; junction bases left unmatched: 8. The CDR3 extends over 15 amino acids. Germline V CDR1 and CDR2: SNHLY, FYNNEI. The CDR3 sequence: CASRPGQGWTYGYTF. CDR3 nucleotide sequence: TGTGCCAGCAGACCGGGACAGGGGTGGACCTATGGCTACACCTTC.

V and J are TRBV7-8 and TRBJ2-1; no clear D gene. In germline, CDR1 is SGHVS, CDR2 FQNEAQ. The CDR3 runs 16 residues. Trimming removed 0 bases at V and 1 base at J, with 10 bases between. The DNA of the CDR3 is TGTGCCAGCAGCTTAGCCCCTAGTCAGTCCTACAATGAGCAGTTCTTC. Translating gives CASSLAPSQSYNEQFF.

V is TRBV27 and J is TRBJ1-5, with 7 bases matching TRBD1. This CDR3 spans 16 amino acids. V dropped 2 bases and J dropped 0; count of bases not matched to a gene: 4. Looked up from germline, CDR1 is MNHEY and CDR2 is SMNVEV (reference sequence). The CDR3 protein is CASSLLGGGSNQPQHF. The CDR3 DNA reads TGTGCCAGCAGTTTACTAGGGGGCGGTAGCAATCAGCCCCAGCATTTT.

The chain is built from TRBV7-8 and TRBJ1-1; D is undetermined. CDR1 is SGHVS, CDR2 FQNEAQ, per germline. V lost 2 bases to trimming and J lost 1 base, with 8 bases between them. This CDR3 comprises 14 residues. The CDR3 DNA is TGTGCCAGCAGCTTAAAAGCAGGGAACACTGAAGCTTTCTTT. Its protein product is CASSLKAGNTEAFF.

This rearrangement joins TRBV30 to TRBJ2-7, with a tentative D call TRBD2 (5 bases). The CDR3 extends over 15 amino acids. The germline gives CDR1 GTSNPN, CDR2 SVGIG (reference sequence). The V and J ends lost 3 bases and 3 bases respectively, with 18 bases between them. The CDR3 reads CAWSWPTRGLYEQYF. The DNA for the CDR3 is TGTGCCTGGAGCTGGCCCACCCGAGGGCTCTACGAGCAGTACTTC.

This rearrangement joins TRBV7-9 to TRBJ1-5; tentatively, D is TRBD1 (6 bases). V was trimmed by 5 bases and J by 4 bases, leaving 15 bases between them. This CDR3 has 15 amino acids. Looked up from germline, CDR1 is SEHNR and CDR2 is FQNEAQ (reference sequence). CDR3 nucleotides: TGTGCCAGCAGCGCCCAGGGAGGGGGAAATCAGCCCCAGCATTTT. Translating it yields CASSAQGGGNQPQHF.

V and J are TRBV2 and TRBJ2-4; TRBD2 is a possible D gene (5 bases). Trimming took 3 bases from V and 0 from J, leaving 9 bases between them. The CDR3 has 15 residues. Looked up from germline, CDR1 is SNHLY and CDR2 is FYNNEI. CDR3 bases: TGTGCCAGCAGTGACCCCGGACTAGCCAAAAACATTCAGTACTTC. Its translation is CASSDPGLAKNIQYF.

This clone is a singleton in its sample. This specimen includes other DNA sequences encoding the same CDR3. CDR3 bases: TGTGCCAGCAGCTCGGACAGTTACGAGCAGTACTTC. Protein: CASSSDSYEQYF. This chain connects TRBV5-4 to TRBJ2-7, with D perhaps matching TRBD1 (6 bases). Germline V gene lookup returns CDR1 SGHNT and CDR2 YYREEE (reference sequence). V was trimmed by 3 bases and J by 4 bases, leaving 8 bases between them. This CDR3 comprises 12 residues. The full variable domain, in which reference TRBV5-4 and TRBJ2-7 provide the parts outside the CDR3, is ETGVTQSPTHLIKTRGQQVTLRCSSQSGHNTVSWYQQALGQGPQFIFQYYREEENGRGNFPPRFSGLQFPNYSSELNVNALELDDSALYLCASSSDSYEQYFGPGTRLTVT.

This clone was detected only once. The sample contains more than one DNA sequence encoding this CDR3. V and J are TRBV5-1 and TRBJ2-5, with 8 bases matching TRBD2. Germline lookup yields CDR1 SGHRS and CDR2 YFSETQ. CDR3 length: 13 residues. J gave up 5 bases and V 4 bases, and 4 bases lay outside the gene matches. CDR3 region: CASSLSGVETQYF. As DNA, the CDR3 is TGCGCCAGCAGCCTTAGCGGGGTCGAGACCCAGTACTTC.

The chain recombines TRBV2 with TRBJ2-5; a weak D match, TRBD2 (6 bases). Germline V lookup: CDR1 SNHLY, CDR2 FYNNEI. This CDR3 has 16 residues. V lost 4 bases and J lost 0, with 15 bases in between. The CDR3, as DNA: TGTGCCAGCAGTGGAAATAGCGGACAACACCAAGAGACCCAGTACTTC. This sequence encodes CASSGNSGQHQETQYF.

This clone was seen just once. The chain joins TRBV2 to TRBJ2-2, with 8 bases matching TRBD2. The length of the CDR3 is 16 residues. Germline CDR1 SNHLY, CDR2 FYNNEI. The ends lost 9 bases at V and 5 bases at J; junction bases unmatched: 14. CDR3 protein: CASRLLRGARTGELFF. CDR3 nucleotides: TGTGCCAGTCGTCTCTTGCGGGGGGCGAGGACCGGGGAGCTGTTTTTT.

This clone was detected a few times. This chain links TRBV2 with TRBJ1-1; a weak D match, TRBD1 (5 bases). V was pared by 6 bases and J by 6 bases, with 14 bases between. The V gene's germline CDR1 is SNHLY and CDR2 FYNNEI. This CDR3 spans 13 amino acids. CDR3: CASRLRGGSEAFF. DNA of the CDR3: TGTGCCAGCAGACTAAGGGGTGGTTCTGAAGCTTTCTTT.

The rearrangement joins TRBV11-2 to TRBJ2-1, with D possibly TRBD2 on 6 matching bases. The CDR3 sequence is 15 residues long. Trimming removed 0 bases at V and 1 base at J, with 7 bases between. Per germline, CDR1 SGHAT and CDR2 FQNNGV. The DNA of the CDR3 is TGTGCCAGCAGCTTAGAGGAGGGTTCCTACAATGAGCAGTTCTTC. This encodes CASSLEEGSYNEQFF. Variable domain in full (rest from reference TRBV11-2 and TRBJ2-1): EAGVAQSPRYKIIEKRQSVAFWCNPISGHATLYWYQQILGQGPKLLIQFQNNGVVDDSQLPKDRFSAERLKGVDSTLKIQPAKLEDSAVYLCASSLEEGSYNEQFFGPGTRLTVL.

This rearrangement joins TRBV19 to TRBJ2-6; 7 nucleotides agree with TRBD2. V lost 1 base, J lost 0 bases, and 0 bases stayed unmatched. The CDR3 sequence is 16 residues long. Germline values: CDR1 LNHDA, CDR2 SQIVND (reference sequence). CDR3 sequence: CASSIGEGSGANVLTF. CDR3 in DNA: TGTGCCAGTAGTATAGGGGAGGGCTCTGGGGCCAACGTCCTGACTTTC.

The chain combines TRBV5-4 with TRBJ2-3, with TRBD1 identical over 9 bases. The CDR3 runs 15 residues. Trimming took 3 bases from V and 6 from J; bases not matched to a gene: 8. Germline values: CDR1 SGHNT, CDR2 YYREEE (reference sequence). DNA for the CDR3: TGTGCCAGCAGCTCGACCGGGGACAGGGATGATACGCAGTATTTT. This encodes CASSSTGDRDDTQYF.

The chain carries TRBV6-5 and TRBJ1-3; D ambiguous. The CDR3 totals 15 residues. Looked up from germline, CDR1 is MNHEY and CDR2 is SVGAGI. With 7 bases removed from V and 2 bases from J, the gap between germline ends came to 15 bases. CDR3 DNA: TGTGCCAGCATCCTAACTTCGGGTACTGGAAACACCATATATTTT. As protein: CASILTSGTGNTIYF.

The rearrangement links TRBV5-5 to TRBJ1-6; D is unresolved. V was pared by 0 bases and J by 13 bases, with 14 bases between. Germline assignment: CDR1 SGHKS and CDR2 YYEKEE (reference sequence). CDR3 length: 14 residues. This CDR3 reads CASSLEEGITPLHF. CDR3 nucleotide sequence: TGTGCCAGCAGCTTGGAAGAGGGAATAACCCCCCTCCACTTT.

V and J are TRBV18 and TRBJ2-1, with D possibly TRBD1 on 5 matching bases. V lost 1 base and J 7 bases, leaving 14 bases between the germline ends. Germline CDR1 is KGHSH and CDR2 is LQKENI. The CDR3 length is 15 residues. Here the CDR3 reads CASSPLIAGYNEQFF. Written as DNA, the CDR3 is TGTGCCAGCTCACCACTGATCGCAGGGTATAATGAGCAGTTCTTC.

The DNA of the CDR3 is TGTGCCAGCAGTTTAAGTGGGACAGTTCGAACCACCGGGGAGCTGTTTTTT. It translates to CASSLSGTVRTTGELFF. The genes are TRBV27 and TRBJ2-2; 7 positions agree with TRBD1. Germline CDR1 reads MNHEY; CDR2 reads SMNVEV (reference sequence). The CDR3 runs 17 residues. V lost 2 bases and J lost 4; bases outside the gene matches: 10.

The rearrangement joins TRBV2 to TRBJ1-2, with D maybe TRBD1 (6 bases). Trimming shortened V by 2 bases and J by 8 bases, and 9 bases separated the two germline ends. CDR1 and CDR2 from the germline V gene are SNHLY and FYNNEI. CDR3 size: 12 residues. The CDR3 here is CASSERTAGYTF. The CDR3 DNA is TGTGCCAGCAGTGAAAGGACAGCGGGCTACACCTTC. Supplemented by reference TRBV2 and TRBJ1-2, the full variable domain reads EPEVTQTPSHQVTQMGQEVILRCVPISNHLYFYWYRQILGQKVEFLVSFYNNEISEKSEIFDDQFSVERPDGSNFTLKIRSTKLEDSAMYFCASSERTAGYTFGSGTRLTVV.

This clone was found once. The chain recombines TRBV6-6 with TRBJ1-4; D may be TRBD1 (6 bases). This CDR3 comprises 14 residues. V lost 6 bases and J lost 5, with 13 bases in between. Germline V gives CDR1 MNHNY, CDR2 SVGAGI (reference sequence). CDR3 sequence reads: CASSRTATNEKLFF. The CDR3 DNA reads TGTGCCAGCAGCAGGACAGCCACAAATGAAAAACTGTTTTTT.

The chain joins TRBV9 to TRBJ1-4, with TRBD1 identical over 10 bases. This CDR3 is 16 amino acids long. The ends lost 1 base at V and 3 bases at J; junction bases unmatched: 3. Germline CDR1 and CDR2: SGDLS and YYNGEE. CDR3 bases: TGTGCCAGCAGCGTATCCGGACAGGGGGCTAATGAAAAACTGTTTTTT. Its translation: CASSVSGQGANEKLFF.